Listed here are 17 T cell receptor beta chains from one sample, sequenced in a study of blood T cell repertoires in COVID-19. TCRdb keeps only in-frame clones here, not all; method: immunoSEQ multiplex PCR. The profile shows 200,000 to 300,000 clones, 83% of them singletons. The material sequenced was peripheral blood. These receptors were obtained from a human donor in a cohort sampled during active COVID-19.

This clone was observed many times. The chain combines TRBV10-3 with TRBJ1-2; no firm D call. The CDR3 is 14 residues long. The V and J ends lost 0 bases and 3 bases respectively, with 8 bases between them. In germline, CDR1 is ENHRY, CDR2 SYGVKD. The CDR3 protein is CAISESRGDYGYTF. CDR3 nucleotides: TGTGCCATCAGTGAGTCGCGCGGTGACTATGGCTACACCTTC.

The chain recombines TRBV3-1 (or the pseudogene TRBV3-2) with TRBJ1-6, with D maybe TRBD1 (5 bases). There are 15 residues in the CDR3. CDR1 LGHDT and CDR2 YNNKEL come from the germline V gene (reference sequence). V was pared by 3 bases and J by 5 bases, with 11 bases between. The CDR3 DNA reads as TGTGCCAGCAGCCAGGGTAGGGGAAATAATTCACCCCTCCACTTT. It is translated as CASSQGRGNNSPLHF.

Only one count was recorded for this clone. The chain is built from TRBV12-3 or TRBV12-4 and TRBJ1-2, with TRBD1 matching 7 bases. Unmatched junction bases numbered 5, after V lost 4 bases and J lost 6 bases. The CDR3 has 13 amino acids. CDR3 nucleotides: TGTGCCAGCAGTTATGGACAGGCAGATGGCTACACCTTC. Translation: CASSYGQADGYTF.

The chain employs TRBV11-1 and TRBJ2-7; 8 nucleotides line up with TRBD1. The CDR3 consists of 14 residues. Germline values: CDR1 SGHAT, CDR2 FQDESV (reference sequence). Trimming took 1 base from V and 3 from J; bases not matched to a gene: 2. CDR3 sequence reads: CASSLEDRGYEQYF. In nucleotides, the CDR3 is TGTGCCAGCAGCTTAGAAGACAGGGGCTACGAGCAGTACTTC.

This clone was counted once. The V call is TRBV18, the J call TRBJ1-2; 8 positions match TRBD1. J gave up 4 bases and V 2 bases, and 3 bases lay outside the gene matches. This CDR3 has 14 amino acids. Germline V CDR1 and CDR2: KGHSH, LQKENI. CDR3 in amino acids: CASSPDQGAYGYTF. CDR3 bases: TGTGCCAGCTCACCAGATCAGGGGGCCTATGGCTACACCTTC. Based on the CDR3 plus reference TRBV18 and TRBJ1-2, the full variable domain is NAGVMQNPRHLVRRRGQEARLRCSPMKGHSHVYWYRQLPEEGLKFMVYLQKENIIDESGMPKERFSAEFPKEGPSILRIQQVVRGDSAAYFCASSPDQGAYGYTFGSGTRLTVV.

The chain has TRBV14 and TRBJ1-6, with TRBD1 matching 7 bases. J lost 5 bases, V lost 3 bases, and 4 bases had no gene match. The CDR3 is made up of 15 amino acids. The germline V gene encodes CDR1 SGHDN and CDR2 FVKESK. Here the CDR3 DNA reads TGTGCCAGCAGCCATCGGGGGACAGATAATTCACCCCTCCACTTT. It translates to CASSHRGTDNSPLHF.

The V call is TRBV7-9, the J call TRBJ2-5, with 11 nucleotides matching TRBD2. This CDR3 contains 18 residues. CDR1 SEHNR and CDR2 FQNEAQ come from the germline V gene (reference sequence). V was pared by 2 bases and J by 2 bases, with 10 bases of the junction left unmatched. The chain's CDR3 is CASSLRLAGTEWQETQYF. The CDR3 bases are TGTGCCAGCAGCTTAAGACTAGCGGGGACCGAGTGGCAAGAGACCCAGTACTTC.

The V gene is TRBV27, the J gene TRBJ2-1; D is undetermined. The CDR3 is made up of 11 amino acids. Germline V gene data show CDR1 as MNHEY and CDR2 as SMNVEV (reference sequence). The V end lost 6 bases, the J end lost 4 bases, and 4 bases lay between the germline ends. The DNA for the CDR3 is TGTGCCAGCAGCAATTACAATGAGCAGTTCTTC. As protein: CASSNYNEQFF.

CDR3 amino acids: CASSLTGPLNEQFF. The CDR3 DNA follows: TGCGCCAGCAGCTTAACAGGGCCGCTCAATGAGCAGTTCTTC. V is TRBV5-1 and J is TRBJ2-1; D possibly corresponds to TRBD1 (6 bases). The germline CDR1 and CDR2 sequences are SGHRS and YFSETQ. The V gene lost 2 bases and the J gene lost 6 bases, with 12 bases spanning the gap. CDR3 length: 14 amino acids.

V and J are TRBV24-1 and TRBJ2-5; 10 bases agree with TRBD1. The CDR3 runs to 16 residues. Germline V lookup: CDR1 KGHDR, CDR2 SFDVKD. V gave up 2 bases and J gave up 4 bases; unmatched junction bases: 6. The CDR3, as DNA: TGTGCCACCAGTGATTCCGGACAGGGGGGCGGAGAGACCCAGTACTTC. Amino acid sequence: CATSDSGQGGGETQYF.

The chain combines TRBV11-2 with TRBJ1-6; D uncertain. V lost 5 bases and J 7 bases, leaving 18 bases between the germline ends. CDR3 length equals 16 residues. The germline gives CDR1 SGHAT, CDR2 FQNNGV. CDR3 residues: CASSPDRSTSNSPLHF. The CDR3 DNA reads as TGTGCCAGCAGCCCCGACCGGAGTACCTCGAATTCACCCCTCCACTTT.

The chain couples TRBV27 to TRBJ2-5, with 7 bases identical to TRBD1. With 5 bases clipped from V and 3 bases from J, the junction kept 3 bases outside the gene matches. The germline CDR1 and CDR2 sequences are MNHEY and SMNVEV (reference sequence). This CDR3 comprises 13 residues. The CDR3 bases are TGTGCCAGCAGTCGGGACAGAGAAGAGACCCAGTACTTC. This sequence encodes CASSRDREETQYF.

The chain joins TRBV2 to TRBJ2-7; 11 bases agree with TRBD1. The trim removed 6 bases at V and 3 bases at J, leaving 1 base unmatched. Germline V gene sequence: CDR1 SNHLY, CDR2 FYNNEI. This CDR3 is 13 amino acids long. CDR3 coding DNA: TGTGCCAGCAGGGGGACAGGGGGCTACGAGCAGTACTTC. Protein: CASRGTGGYEQYF.

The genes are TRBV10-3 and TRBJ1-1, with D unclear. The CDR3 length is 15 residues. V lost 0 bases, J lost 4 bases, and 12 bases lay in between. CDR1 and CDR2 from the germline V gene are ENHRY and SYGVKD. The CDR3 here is CAISESNREGTEAFF. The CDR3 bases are TGTGCCATCAGTGAGTCAAACCGGGAGGGCACTGAAGCTTTCTTT.

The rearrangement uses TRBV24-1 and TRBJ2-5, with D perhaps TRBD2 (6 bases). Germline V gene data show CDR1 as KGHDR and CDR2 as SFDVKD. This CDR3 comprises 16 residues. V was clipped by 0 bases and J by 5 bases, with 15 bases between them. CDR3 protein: CATSDLRFGGTETQYF. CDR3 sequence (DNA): TGTGCCACCAGTGATTTGCGATTCGGCGGGACTGAGACCCAGTACTTC.

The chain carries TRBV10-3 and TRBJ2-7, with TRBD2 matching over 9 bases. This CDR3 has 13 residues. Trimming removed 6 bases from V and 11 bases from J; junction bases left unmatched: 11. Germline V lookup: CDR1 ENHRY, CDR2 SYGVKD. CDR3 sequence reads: CAIRFAGGEEEYF. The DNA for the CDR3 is TGTGCCATCAGGTTTGCGGGAGGGGAGGAGGAGTACTTC.

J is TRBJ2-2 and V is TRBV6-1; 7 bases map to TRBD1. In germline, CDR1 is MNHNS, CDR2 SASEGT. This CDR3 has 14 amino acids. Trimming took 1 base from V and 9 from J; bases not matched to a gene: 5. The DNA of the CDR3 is TGTGCCAGCAGTGAAGTTGGGACAGTCCGGGAGCTGTTTTTT. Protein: CASSEVGTVRELFF.